This T cell receptor beta chain was documented in a study of T cell responses to AZD1222 COVID-19 vaccine. About the research overall: Timing groups of about 4 and about 12 weeks for second doses were pooled.

Some clones are missing from TCRdb's copy, which holds only in-frame ones; the method was immunoSEQ multiplex PCR. This table has roughly 200,000 clones, around nine tenths appearing once. Losses at the gene ends were 1 base for V and 1 base for J; bases not matched to a gene: 5. Germline CDR1 and CDR2: MGHRA and YSYEKL. CDR3 size: 16 residues. A remark on this clone: The antigen remains unidentified.

Study-level findings and limits: Reportedly, nearly half of unique spike TCRs recognized epitopes outside B.1.351/B.1.1.7 mutations.

The chain carries TRBV4-1 and TRBJ2-5; 8 nucleotides agree with TRBD2. The sequence came from an adult in good health. Sequenced here: peripheral blood, sampled on day 0 of AZD1222 vaccination. CDR3 sequence (DNA): TGCGCCAGCAGCCAAGGTACCGGGGGGGCCCAAGAGACCCAGTACTTC. Its translation is CASSQGTGGAQETQYF.